This T cell receptor beta chain appears in the sequencing data of a study of molecular identifiers for immune sequencing clone quantification. TCRdb itself ran the PCR reads through MiXCR, one entry per CDR3 protein. The data hold about 630,000 distinct CDR3 sequences, with roughly 23% observed a single time. Study conclusions and caveats: Single-cell amounts of spiked Jurkat TCR RNA were reportedly detectable among over 750,000 naive cells.

With respect to this clonotype: Antigen unknown. Possible read error: a much larger clone is one base away.

Naive CD8 library inputs spanned roughly 17,000 to 1,100,000 sorted cells and 10%, 30% or 50% RNA. This CDR3 spans 14 amino acids. Germline V gene lookup returns CDR1 SEHNR and CDR2 FQNEAQ (reference sequence). V was trimmed by 5 bases and J by 3 bases, leaving 14 bases between them. Sequences were obtained from naive CD8+ T cells from blood, with Jurkat cell RNA spiked in. Subset given: FACS-sorted CD8+CD4-CCR7+CD45RA+ naive T cells. This receptor was taken from a human donor in good health. Some libraries in this study had Jurkat cell RNA spiked in. The chain employs TRBV7-9 and TRBJ2-7; weak D call: TRBD2 (5 bases). CDR3 loop: CASSPGLGDYEQYF. Written as DNA, the CDR3 is TGTGCCAGCAGCCCCGGACTCGGAGACTACGAGCAGTACTTC.